What follows is one TCR beta chain and its context. TCRdb's copy holds only in-frame clones and misses some; the assay was immunoSEQ multiplex PCR. Found here are roughly 110,000 clones, 60% to 85% of them singletons; the top ten hold 6.2%. Trimming removed 0 bases at V and 7 bases at J, with 9 bases between. The germline gives CDR1 KGHSH, CDR2 LQKENI. This CDR3 is 13 amino acids long. This sample was included in a study of blood T cell repertoires in COVID-19. The sequence was obtained from an elderly man with COVID-19, enrolled during active disease. This sequence joins TRBV18 and TRBJ1-2; D may be TRBD1 (5 bases). The sample taken for sequencing was peripheral blood. CDR3 amino acids: CASSPPGVGGYTF. In DNA form, the CDR3 reads TGTGCCAGCTCACCACCAGGGGTCGGTGGCTACACCTTC. The variable domain in full, with the rest retrieved from reference TRBV18 and TRBJ1-2, is NAGVMQNPRHLVRRRGQEARLRCSPMKGHSHVYWYRQLPEEGLKFMVYLQKENIIDESGMPKERFSAEFPKEGPSILRIQQVVRGDSAAYFCASSPPGVGGYTFGSGTRLTVV.